Detailed here is one T cell receptor beta chain. This specimen belongs to a study of blood T cells in healthy people across ages. With a J-beta primer mix and a sample-barcoded 5' primer, a second PCR ran about 7 to 12 cycles. TCRdb itself ran the 5' RACE reads through MiXCR, one entry per CDR3 protein. The sample has under 1,100,000 distinct CDR3 sequences, almost 25% seen once; the top ten hold around 0.75%. CDR3 size: 11 residues. Germline loops: CDR1 SQVTM, CDR2 ANQGSEA. V lost 4 bases, J lost 7 bases, and 10 bases lay in between. These records were also assigned to another study, of T cells of mothers and their children. From that second work: The people who donated were three healthy Caucasian mothers and their six children.

The receptor was isolated from a girl aged 2-15 years in good health. The V call is TRBV29-1, the J call TRBJ1-1, with D unresolved. Input material: blood. CDR3 bases: TGCAGCGTTGTCTTGACGAATGAAGCTTTCTTT. As protein: CSVVLTNEAFF.